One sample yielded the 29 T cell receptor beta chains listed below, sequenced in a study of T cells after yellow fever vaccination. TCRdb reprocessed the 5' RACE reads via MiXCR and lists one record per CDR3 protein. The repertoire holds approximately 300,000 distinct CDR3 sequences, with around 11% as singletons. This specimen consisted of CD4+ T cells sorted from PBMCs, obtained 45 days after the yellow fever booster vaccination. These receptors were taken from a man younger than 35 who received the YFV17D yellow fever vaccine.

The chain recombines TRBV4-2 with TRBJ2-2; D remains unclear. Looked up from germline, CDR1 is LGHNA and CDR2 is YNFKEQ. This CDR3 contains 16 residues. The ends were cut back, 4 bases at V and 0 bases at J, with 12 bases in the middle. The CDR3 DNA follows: TGTGCCAGCAGCCTAACAGAACCCCCGAACACCGGGGAGCTGTTTTTT. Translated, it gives CASSLTEPPNTGELFF.

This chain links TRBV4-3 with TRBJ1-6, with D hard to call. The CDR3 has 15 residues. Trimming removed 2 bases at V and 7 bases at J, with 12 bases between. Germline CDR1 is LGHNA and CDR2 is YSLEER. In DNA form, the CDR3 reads TGCGCCAGCAGCCAAAATCGGCGGTTGAATTCACCCCTCCACTTT. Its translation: CASSQNRRLNSPLHF.

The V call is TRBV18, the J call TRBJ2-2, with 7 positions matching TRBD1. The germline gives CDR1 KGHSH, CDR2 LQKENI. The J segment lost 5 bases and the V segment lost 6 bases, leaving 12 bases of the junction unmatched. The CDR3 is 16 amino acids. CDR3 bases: TGTGCCAGCTCTCCAGGGGCGACAGGGAAGACCGGGGAGCTGTTTTTT. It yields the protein CASSPGATGKTGELFF.

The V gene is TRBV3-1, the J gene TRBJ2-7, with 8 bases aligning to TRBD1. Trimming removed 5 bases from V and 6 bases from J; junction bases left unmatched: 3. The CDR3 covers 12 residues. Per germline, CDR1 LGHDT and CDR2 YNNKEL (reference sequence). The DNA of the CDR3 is TGTGCCAGCAGCTCCGACAGGGGCGAGCAGTACTTC. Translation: CASSSDRGEQYF.

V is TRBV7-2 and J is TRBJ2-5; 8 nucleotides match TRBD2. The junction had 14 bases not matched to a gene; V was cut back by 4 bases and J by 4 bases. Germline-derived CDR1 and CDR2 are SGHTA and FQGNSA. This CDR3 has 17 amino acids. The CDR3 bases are TGTGCCAGCAGCTCCCTCCGGACTAGCAGGGTGGTAGAGACCCAGTACTTC. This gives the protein CASSSLRTSRVVETQYF. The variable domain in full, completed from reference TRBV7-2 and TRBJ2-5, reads GAGVSQSPSNKVTEKGKDVELRCDPISGHTALYWYRQSLGQGLEFLIYFQGNSAPDKSGLPSDRFSAERTGGSVSTLTIQRTQQEDSAVYLCASSSLRTSRVVETQYFGPGTRLLVL.

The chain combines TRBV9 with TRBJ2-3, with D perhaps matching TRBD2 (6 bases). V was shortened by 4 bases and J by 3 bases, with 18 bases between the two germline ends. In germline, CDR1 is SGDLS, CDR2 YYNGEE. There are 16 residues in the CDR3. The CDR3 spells CASSPLLGGLTDTQYF. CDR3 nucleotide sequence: TGTGCCAGCAGCCCTTTGTTGGGGGGTTTAACAGATACGCAGTATTTT.

In nucleotides, the CDR3 is TGTGCCATCAGGCAGGGGGACTACCCCCCGGGGAATGAGCAGTTCTTC. It specifies CAIRQGDYPPGNEQFF. V is TRBV10-3 and J is TRBJ2-1; the D call may be TRBD1 or TRBD2 (7 bases each). The V gene lost 6 bases and the J gene lost 7 bases, with 22 bases spanning the gap. The CDR3 covers 16 residues. In germline, CDR1 is ENHRY, CDR2 SYGVKD.

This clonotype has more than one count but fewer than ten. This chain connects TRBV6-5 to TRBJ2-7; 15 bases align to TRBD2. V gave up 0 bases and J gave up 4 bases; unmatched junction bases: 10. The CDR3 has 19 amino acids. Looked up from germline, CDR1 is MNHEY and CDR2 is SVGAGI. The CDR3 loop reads CASSYSHPWTSGGAYEQYF. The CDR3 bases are TGTGCCAGCAGTTACTCTCATCCCTGGACTAGCGGGGGGGCTTACGAGCAGTACTTC.

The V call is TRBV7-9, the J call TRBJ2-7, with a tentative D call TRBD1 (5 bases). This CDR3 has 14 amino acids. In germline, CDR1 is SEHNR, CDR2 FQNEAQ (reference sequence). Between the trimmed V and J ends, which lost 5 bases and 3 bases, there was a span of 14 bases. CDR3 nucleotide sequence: TGTGCCAGCAGCCCAGAAAGGGGATTCTACGAGCAGTACTTC. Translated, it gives CASSPERGFYEQYF.

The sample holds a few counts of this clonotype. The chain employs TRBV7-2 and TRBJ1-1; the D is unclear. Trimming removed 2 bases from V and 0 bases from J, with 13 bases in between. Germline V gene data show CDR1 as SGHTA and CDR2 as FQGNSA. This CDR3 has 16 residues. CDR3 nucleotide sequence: TGTGCCAGCAGCTTATTCCCCAGGAGTATGAACACTGAAGCTTTCTTT. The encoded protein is CASSLFPRSMNTEAFF.

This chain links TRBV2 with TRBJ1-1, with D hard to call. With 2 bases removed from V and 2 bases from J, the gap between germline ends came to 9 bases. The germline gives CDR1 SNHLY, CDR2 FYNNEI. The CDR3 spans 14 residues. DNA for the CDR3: TGTGCCAGCAGTGAAAGAGAGGGAAACACTGAAGCTTTCTTT. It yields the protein CASSEREGNTEAFF. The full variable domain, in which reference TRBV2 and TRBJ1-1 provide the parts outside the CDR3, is EPEVTQTPSHQVTQMGQEVILRCVPISNHLYFYWYRQILGQKVEFLVSFYNNEISEKSEIFDDQFSVERPDGSNFTLKIRSTKLEDSAMYFCASSEREGNTEAFFGQGTRLTVV.

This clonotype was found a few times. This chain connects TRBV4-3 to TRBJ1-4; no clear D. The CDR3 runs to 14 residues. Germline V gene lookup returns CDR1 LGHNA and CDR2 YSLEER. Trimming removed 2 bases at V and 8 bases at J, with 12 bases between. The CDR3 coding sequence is TGCGCCAGCAGCCAATCCCGGGGAGGGGAAAAACTGTTTTTT. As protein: CASSQSRGGEKLFF.

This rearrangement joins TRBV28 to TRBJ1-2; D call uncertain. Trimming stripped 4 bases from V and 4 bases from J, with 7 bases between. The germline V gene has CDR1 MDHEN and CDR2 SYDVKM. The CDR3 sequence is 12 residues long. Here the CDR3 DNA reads TGTGCCAGCAGTTGGGGAACCTATGGCTACACCTTC. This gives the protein CASSWGTYGYTF.

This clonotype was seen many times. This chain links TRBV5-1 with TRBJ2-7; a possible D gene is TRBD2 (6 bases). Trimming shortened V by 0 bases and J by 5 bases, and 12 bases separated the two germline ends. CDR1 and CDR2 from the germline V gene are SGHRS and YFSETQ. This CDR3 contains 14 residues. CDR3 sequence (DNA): TGCGCCAGCAGCTTGGCCGGAGGGGATCACGAGCAGTACGTC. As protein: CASSLAGGDHEQYV.

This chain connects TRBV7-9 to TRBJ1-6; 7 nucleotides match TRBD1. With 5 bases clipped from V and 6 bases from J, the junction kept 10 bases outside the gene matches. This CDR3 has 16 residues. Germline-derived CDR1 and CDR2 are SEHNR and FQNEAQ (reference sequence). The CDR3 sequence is CASSPGLGTVNSPLHF. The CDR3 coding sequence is TGTGCCAGCAGCCCCGGCCTCGGGACAGTTAATTCACCCCTCCACTTT.

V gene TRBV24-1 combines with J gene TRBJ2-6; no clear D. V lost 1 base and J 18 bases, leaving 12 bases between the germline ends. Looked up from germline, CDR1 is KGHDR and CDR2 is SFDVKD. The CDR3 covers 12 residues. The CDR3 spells CATSDLTGAATF. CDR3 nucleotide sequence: TGTGCCACCAGTGATTTAACGGGTGCCGCGACTTTC.

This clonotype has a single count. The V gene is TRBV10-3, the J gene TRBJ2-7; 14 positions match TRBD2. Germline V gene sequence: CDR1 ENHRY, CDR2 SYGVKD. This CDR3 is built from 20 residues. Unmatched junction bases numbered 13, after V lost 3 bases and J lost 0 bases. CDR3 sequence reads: CAISDSGGLAGGLSSYEQYF. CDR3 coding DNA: TGTGCCATCAGTGATTCCGGTGGACTAGCGGGGGGCCTGAGCTCCTACGAGCAGTACTTC.

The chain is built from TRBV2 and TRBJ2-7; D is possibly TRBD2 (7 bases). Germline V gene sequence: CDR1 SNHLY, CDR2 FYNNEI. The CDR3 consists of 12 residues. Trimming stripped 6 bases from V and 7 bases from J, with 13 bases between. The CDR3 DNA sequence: TGTGCCAGCAGGCTGGGGGGGGCGGAGCAGTACGTC. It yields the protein CASRLGGAEQYV.

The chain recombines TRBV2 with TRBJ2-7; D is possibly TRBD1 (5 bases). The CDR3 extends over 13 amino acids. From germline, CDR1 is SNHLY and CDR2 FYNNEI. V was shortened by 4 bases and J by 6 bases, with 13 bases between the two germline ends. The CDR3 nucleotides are TGTGCCAGCAGTGGGTCATTTGGGGCCGAGCAGTACTTC. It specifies CASSGSFGAEQYF.

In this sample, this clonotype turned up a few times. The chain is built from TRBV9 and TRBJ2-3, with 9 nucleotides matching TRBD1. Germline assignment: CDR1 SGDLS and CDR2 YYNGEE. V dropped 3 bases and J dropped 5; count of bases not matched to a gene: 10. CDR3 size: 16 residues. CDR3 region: CASSETTGTGRDTQYF. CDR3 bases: TGTGCCAGCAGCGAGACCACCGGGACAGGGAGAGATACGCAGTATTTT.

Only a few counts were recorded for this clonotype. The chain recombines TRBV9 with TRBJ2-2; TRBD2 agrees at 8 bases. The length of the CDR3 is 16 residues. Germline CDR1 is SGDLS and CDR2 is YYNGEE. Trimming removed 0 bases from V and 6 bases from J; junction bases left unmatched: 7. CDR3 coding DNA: TGTGCCAGCAGCGTAGACCCCGGGGGGGGTGCCGGGGAGCTGTTTTTT. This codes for CASSVDPGGGAGELFF.

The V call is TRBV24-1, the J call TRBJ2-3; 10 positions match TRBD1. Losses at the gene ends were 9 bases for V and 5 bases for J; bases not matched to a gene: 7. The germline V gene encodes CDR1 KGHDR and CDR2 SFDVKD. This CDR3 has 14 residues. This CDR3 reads CATSRQGAGDTQYF. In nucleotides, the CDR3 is TGTGCCACCTCTCGACAGGGGGCCGGAGATACGCAGTATTTT.

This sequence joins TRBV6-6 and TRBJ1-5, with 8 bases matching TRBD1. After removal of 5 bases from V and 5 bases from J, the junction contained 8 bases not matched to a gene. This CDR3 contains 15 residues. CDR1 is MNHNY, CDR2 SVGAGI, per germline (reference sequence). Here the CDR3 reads CASSATGERDQPQHF. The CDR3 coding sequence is TGTGCCAGCAGTGCGACAGGGGAGAGGGATCAGCCCCAGCATTTT.

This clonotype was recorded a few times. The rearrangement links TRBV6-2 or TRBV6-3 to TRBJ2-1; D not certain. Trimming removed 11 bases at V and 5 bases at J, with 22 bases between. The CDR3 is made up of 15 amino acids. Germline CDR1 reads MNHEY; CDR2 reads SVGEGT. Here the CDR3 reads CAVRRTPVVDNEQFF. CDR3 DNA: TGTGCCGTTCGCCGGACCCCAGTAGTAGACAATGAGCAGTTCTTC.

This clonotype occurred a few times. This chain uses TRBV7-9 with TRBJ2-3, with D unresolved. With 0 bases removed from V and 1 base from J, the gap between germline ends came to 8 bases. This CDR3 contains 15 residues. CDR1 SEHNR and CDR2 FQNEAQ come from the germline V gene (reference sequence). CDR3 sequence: CASSLARTRTDTQYF. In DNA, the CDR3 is TGTGCCAGCAGCTTAGCGAGGACCCGCACAGATACGCAGTATTTT.

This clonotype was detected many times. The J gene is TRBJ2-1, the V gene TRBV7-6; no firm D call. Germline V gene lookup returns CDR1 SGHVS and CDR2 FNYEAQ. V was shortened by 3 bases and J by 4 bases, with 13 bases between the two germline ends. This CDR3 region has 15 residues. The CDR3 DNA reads TGTGCCAGCAGCTTCAACATCTATCCTTACAATGAGCAGTTCTTC. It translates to CASSFNIYPYNEQFF.

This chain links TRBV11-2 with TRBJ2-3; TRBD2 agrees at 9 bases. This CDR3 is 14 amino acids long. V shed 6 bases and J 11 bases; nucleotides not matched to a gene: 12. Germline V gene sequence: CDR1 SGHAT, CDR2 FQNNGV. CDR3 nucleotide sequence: TGTGCCAGCAGTTCACTAGCGGGTATTAGGCTGCAGTATTTT. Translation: CASSSLAGIRLQYF.

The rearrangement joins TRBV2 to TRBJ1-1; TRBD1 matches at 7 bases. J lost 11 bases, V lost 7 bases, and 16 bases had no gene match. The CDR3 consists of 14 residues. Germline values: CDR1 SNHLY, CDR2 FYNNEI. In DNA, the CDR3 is TGTGCCAGCAAATTACAGGGGCCGCCCGCGGGGGCTTTCTTT. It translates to CASKLQGPPAGAFF.

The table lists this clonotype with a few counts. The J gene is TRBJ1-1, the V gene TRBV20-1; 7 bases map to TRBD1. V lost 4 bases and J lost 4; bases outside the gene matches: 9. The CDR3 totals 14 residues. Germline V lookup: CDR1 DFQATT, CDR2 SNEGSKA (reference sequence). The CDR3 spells CSAKGADLGTEAFF. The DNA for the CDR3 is TGCAGTGCTAAGGGGGCAGATTTGGGCACTGAAGCTTTCTTT.